This T cell receptor (beta chain) was captured by sequencing in a study of OX40 agonist ivuxolimab in advanced cancers. The wider study: Participants, about 83% male, averaged approximately 60 years of age, ranging from roughly 23 to 80. General observations from the study: Expanded clones were, on average, more numerous among CD8+ T cells than CD4+. Among the lowest peripheral clonal expansion occurred in 0.1-3.0 mg/kg partial responders.

Sequencing was performed with immunoSEQ multiplex PCR; in TCRdb, only in-frame clones are kept and a portion is missing. This table holds roughly 32,000 clones, 70% to 90% found once. As concerns this clone: The antigen is not known.

Material: CD4+ or CD8+ T cells sorted from blood, obtained in a trial of the OX40 agonist ivuxolimab. This receptor was identified in an adult with an advanced solid tumor such as melanoma, head and neck, liver or kidney cancer.

The CDR3 region has the DNA TGTGCCAGTAGTTTTCAACTCAGCTCTGGAAACACCATATATTTT. This gives the protein CASSFQLSSGNTIYF. The chain is built from TRBV19 and TRBJ1-3; D gene unclear. V was cut by 5 bases and J by 0 bases, with 11 bases left in between. Germline-derived CDR1 and CDR2 are LNHDA and SQIVND (reference sequence). The CDR3 is 15 amino acids.